The clone carrying this T cell receptor beta chain was seen more than once but under ten times. The antigen remains unidentified. These data originate in a study of T-cell reconstitution after alpha-beta-depleted transplantation in children. A TCRbeta library incorporating unique molecular identifiers was prepared. TCRdb re-called the PCR reads through MiXCR, storing one row per CDR3 protein. In the table there are 500,000 to 600,000 distinct CDR3 sequences, 25% to 30% of which are singletons. Findings and limits, study-wide: T cells produced anew were the main source of T-cell counts and diversity one year after transplant. About two months after transplant, alpha-beta T cells reportedly came from several hundred expanded graft clones.

The ends lost 4 bases at V and 1 base at J; junction bases unmatched: 4. CDR1 and CDR2 (germline): SGHRS, YFSETQ. CDR3 length: 14 residues. The specimen was PBMCs, collected before TCRalphabeta/CD19-depleted stem cell transplant. This receptor was identified in a boy under two years old with Wiskott-Aldrich syndrome, due to receive a stem cell transplant. The genes are TRBV5-1 and TRBJ1-1; TRBD1 aligns across 7 bases. The CDR3 coding sequence is TGCGCCAGCAGCGACGACAGGGCGAACACTGAAGCTTTCTTT. It specifies CASSDDRANTEAFF.